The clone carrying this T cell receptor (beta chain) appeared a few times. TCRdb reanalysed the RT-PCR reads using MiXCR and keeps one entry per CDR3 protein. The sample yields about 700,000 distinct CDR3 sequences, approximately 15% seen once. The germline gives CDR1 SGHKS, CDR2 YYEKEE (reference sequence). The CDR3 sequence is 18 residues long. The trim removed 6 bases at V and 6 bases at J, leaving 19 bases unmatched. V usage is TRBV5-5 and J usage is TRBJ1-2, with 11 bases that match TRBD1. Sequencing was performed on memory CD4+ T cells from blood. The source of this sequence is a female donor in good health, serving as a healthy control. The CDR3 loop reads CASTESRFFRTGGNGYTF. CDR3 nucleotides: TGTGCCAGCACCGAATCCCGTTTTTTCAGGACAGGGGGCAATGGCTACACCTTC.